Frequency places the clone carrying this TCR beta chain as medium-sized. The data derive from a study of T cell clusters in autoimmune cytopenias. TRB rearrangements were amplified by touch-down multiplex PCR with mixed TRB-A/B primers. Using the multiplex PCR reads, TCRdb records one entry per CDR3 protein without DNA. This sample's table has around 2,200 distinct CDR3 sequences. TRB was amplified from 250 ng of peripheral blood genomic DNA per sample. CDR3 length: 12 amino acids. This sample was shared with a second study, whose subject was T cell repertoires in aging, cancer and after chemotherapy.

V and J are TRBV12-3 or TRBV12-4 and TRBJ2-1; TCRdb designates TRBD1, a call that cannot be tested without DNA. The receptor was derived from a human donor in good health. The sequencing sample was made of peripheral blood. This CDR3 reads CASSPSGDEQFF.